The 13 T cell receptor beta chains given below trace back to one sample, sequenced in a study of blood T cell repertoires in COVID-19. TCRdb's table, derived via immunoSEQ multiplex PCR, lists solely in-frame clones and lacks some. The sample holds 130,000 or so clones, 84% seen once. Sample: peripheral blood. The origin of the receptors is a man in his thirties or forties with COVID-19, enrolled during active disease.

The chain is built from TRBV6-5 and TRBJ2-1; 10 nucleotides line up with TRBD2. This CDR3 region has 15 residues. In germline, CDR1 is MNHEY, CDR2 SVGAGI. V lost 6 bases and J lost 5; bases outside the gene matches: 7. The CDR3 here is CASSSLAGADNEQFF. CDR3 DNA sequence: TGTGCCAGCAGCTCTCTAGCGGGAGCCGACAATGAGCAGTTCTTC.

The CDR3 DNA follows: TGTGCCAGCAGCTACAGAGCCAGGAATGAGCAGTACTTC. Translating it yields CASSYRARNEQYF. The chain has TRBV3-1 (or the pseudogene TRBV3-2) and TRBJ2-7; D not certain. Germline CDR1 reads LGHDT; CDR2 reads YNNKEL (reference sequence). Trimming pared 5 bases from V and 7 bases from J, leaving 15 bases between. This CDR3 spans 13 amino acids.

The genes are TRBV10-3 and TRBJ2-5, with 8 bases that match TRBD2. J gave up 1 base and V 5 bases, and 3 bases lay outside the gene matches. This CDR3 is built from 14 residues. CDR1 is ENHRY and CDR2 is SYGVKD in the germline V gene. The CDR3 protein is CAISSGRTQETQYF. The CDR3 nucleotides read TGTGCCATCAGTAGCGGGAGAACCCAAGAGACCCAGTACTTC.

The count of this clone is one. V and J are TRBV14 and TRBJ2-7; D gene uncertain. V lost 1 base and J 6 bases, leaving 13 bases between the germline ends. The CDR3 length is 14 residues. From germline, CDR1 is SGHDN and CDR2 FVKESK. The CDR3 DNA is TGTGCCAGCAGCCAAGGAGGAATCATACGCGAGCAGTACTTC. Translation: CASSQGGIIREQYF.

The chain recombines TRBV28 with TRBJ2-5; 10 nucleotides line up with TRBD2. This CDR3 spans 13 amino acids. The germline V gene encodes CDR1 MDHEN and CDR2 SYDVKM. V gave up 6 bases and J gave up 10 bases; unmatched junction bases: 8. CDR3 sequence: CASRTGTSVYQYF. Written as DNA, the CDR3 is TGTGCCAGCAGGACCGGGACTAGCGTTTACCAGTACTTC.

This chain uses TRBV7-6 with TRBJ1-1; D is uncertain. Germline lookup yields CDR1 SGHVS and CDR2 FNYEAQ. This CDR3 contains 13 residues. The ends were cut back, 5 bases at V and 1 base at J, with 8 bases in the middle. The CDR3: CASSRTENTEAFF. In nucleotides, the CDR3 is TGTGCCAGCAGCCGCACAGAGAACACTGAAGCTTTCTTT.

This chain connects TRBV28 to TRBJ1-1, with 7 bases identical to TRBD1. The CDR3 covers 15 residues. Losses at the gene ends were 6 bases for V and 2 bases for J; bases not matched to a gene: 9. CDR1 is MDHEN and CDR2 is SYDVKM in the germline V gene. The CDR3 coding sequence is TGTGCCAGCAGCCGCCAAGGGGGCGCAAACACTGAAGCTTTCTTT. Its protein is CASSRQGGANTEAFF.

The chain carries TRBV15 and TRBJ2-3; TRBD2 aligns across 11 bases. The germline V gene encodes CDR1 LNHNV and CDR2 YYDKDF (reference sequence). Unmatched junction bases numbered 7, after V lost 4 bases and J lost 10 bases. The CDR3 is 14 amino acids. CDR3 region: CATSTGLAGLPQYF. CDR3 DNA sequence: TGTGCCACCAGCACCGGACTAGCGGGTCTCCCGCAGTATTTT. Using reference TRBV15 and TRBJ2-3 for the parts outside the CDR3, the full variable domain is DAMVIQNPRYQVTQFGKPVTLSCSQTLNHNVMYWYQQKSSQAPKLLFHYYDKDFNNEADTPDNFQSRRPNTSFCFLDIRSPGLGDTAMYLCATSTGLAGLPQYFGPGTRLTVL.

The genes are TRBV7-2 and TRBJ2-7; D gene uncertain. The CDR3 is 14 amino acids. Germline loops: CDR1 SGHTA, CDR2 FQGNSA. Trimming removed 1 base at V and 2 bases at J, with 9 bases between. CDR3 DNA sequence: TGTGCCAGCAGCTTAGACCACCGCGCCTACGAGCAGTACTTC. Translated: CASSLDHRAYEQYF.

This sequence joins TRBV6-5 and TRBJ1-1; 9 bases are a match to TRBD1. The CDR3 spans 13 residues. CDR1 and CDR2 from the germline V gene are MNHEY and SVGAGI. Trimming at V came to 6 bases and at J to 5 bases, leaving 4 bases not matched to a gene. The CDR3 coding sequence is TGTGCCAGCAGAGACAGGGGGGCTACTGAAGCTTTCTTT. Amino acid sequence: CASRDRGATEAFF.

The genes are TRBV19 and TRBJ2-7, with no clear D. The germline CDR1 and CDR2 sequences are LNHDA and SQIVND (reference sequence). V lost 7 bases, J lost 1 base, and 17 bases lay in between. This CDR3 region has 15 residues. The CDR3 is CASTAQVGSSYEQYF. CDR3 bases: TGTGCCAGTACCGCCCAGGTAGGCAGTTCCTACGAGCAGTACTTC.

The CDR3 bases are TGTGCCAGCAGCTTGGGCCCATCCTTACTAGCGGGAGGATACGAGCAGTACTTC. Protein product: CASSLGPSLLAGGYEQYF. The chain uses TRBV5-4 and TRBJ2-7; TRBD2 matches 12 bases. The CDR3 has 18 residues. The germline V gene encodes CDR1 SGHNT and CDR2 YYREEE (reference sequence). V lost 0 bases, J lost 4 bases, and 11 bases stayed unmatched.

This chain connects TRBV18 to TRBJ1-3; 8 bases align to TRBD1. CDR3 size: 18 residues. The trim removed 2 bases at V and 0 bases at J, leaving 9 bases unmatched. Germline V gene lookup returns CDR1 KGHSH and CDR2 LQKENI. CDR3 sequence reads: CASSPYGTGGLSGNTIYF. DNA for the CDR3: TGTGCCAGCTCACCATACGGCACAGGGGGTCTCTCTGGAAACACCATATATTTT. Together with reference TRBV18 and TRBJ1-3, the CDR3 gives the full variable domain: NAGVMQNPRHLVRRRGQEARLRCSPMKGHSHVYWYRQLPEEGLKFMVYLQKENIIDESGMPKERFSAEFPKEGPSILRIQQVVRGDSAAYFCASSPYGTGGLSGNTIYFGEGSWLTVV.